A selection of T cell receptor beta chains follows, all from one sample in a study of OX40 agonist ivuxolimab in advanced cancers. Clones were read by immunoSEQ multiplex PCR, and TCRdb kept only the in-frame ones, dropping some. The sample lists 90,000 to 150,000 clones; roughly nine tenths were seen once. This specimen was CD4+ or CD8+ T cells sorted from blood, taken in a trial of the OX40 agonist ivuxolimab. The receptors stem from an adult with an advanced solid tumor such as melanoma, head and neck, liver or kidney cancer. Both conserved end residues are part of each CDR3. Fields, in order: CDR3 protein, CDR3 DNA, D gene, clone size, V gene, J gene. A D gene is named only where the DNA matches it firmly. Not every row has a clone size; where given, it reads once, few, many or a size class.

CASRGPDTEAFF	TGTGCCAGCAGGGGGCCTGACACTGAAGCTTTCTTT	-	-	TRBV11-3	TRBJ1-1
CASSLGRGNTEAFF	TGTGCCAGCAGCTTGGGACGAGGGAACACTGAAGCTTTCTTT	-	-	TRBV7-2	TRBJ1-1
CASSLAGQSFEGEQFF	TGTGCCAGCAGCTTGGCGGGACAGTCCTTCGAGGGTGAGCAGTTCTTC	TRBD1	few	TRBV5-6	TRBJ2-1
CASSIDRDTSSYEQYF	TGTGCCAGTAGTATAGATCGGGACACGAGCTCCTACGAGCAGTACTTC	-	-	TRBV19	TRBJ2-7
CASSDAEGGAYF	TGTGCCAGCAGTGACGCCGAAGGGGGAGCGTATTTT	-	-	TRBV6-4	TRBJ2-3
CAISYGPRSSYEQYF	TGTGCCATCAGTTACGGACCTCGAAGCTCCTACGAGCAGTACTTC	-	few	TRBV10-3	TRBJ2-7
CSVDSGQGYNEQFF	TGCAGCGTTGATTCCGGACAGGGATACAATGAGCAGTTCTTC	TRBD1	-	TRBV29-1	TRBJ2-1
CASSFGGAGEQYF	TGTGCCAGCAGCTTCGGGGGCGCTGGCGAGCAGTACTTC	-	-	TRBV7-9	TRBJ2-7
CASSFGGAAENIQYF	TGTGCCAGCAGTTTTGGTGGGGCCGCGGAAAACATTCAGTACTTC	-	once	TRBV28	TRBJ2-4
CASTRQENSPLHF	TGTGCCAGCACCAGACAGGAGAATTCACCCCTCCACTTT	-	few	TRBV7-2	TRBJ1-6
CASSFSGTGLNTIYF	TGCGCCAGCAGCTTTTCCGGGACAGGGTTAAACACCATATATTTT	TRBD1	-	TRBV5-1	TRBJ1-3
CASSYPPGTSGANVLTF	TGTGCCAGCAGCTACCCCCCAGGGACCTCTGGGGCCAACGTCCTGACTTTC	-	once	TRBV28	TRBJ2-6
CASSHGGRTGELFF	TGTGCCAGCAGCCACGGGGGGAGGACCGGGGAGCTGTTTTTT	TRBD2	-	TRBV7-2	TRBJ2-2
CASKGTGGWGAKNIQYF	TGTGCCAGCAAGGGGACAGGGGGATGGGGGGCCAAAAACATTCAGTACTTC	TRBD1	-	TRBV19	TRBJ2-4
CASSNLGGPGETQYF	TGTGCCAGCAGCAACCTCGGGGGGCCGGGAGAGACCCAGTACTTC	-	-	TRBV9	TRBJ2-5
CASSLRASTDTQYF	TGTGCCAGCAGCCTGCGGGCTAGCACAGATACGCAGTATTTT	-	-	TRBV7-2	TRBJ2-3
CASSLMGLQTDTQYF	TGTGCCAGCAGCTTAATGGGACTACAAACAGATACGCAGTATTTT	TRBD2	-	TRBV7-3	TRBJ2-3
CASSLSRVADTQYF	TGTGCCAGCAGTTTATCGAGAGTGGCAGATACGCAGTATTTT	-	-	TRBV27	TRBJ2-3